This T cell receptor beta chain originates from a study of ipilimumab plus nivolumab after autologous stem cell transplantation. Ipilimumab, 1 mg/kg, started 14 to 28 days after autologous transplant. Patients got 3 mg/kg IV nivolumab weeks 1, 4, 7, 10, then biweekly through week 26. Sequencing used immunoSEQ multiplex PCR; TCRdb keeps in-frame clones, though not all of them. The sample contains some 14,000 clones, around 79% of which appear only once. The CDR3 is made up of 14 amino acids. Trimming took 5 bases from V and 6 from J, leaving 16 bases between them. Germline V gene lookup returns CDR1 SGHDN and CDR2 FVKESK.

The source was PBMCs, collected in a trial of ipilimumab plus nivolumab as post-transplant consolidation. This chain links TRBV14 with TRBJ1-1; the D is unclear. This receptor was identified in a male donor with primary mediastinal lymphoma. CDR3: CASSKTRMSSEAFF. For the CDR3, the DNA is TGTGCCAGCAGCAAGACTCGAATGTCGTCTGAAGCTTTCTTT.